These 6 T cell receptor beta chains share one sample of origin, sequenced in a study of blood T cell repertoires in COVID-19. TCRdb keeps only in-frame clones here, not all; method: immunoSEQ multiplex PCR. The table has some 290,000 clones, nearly 90% seen once. The sequenced material came from PBMCs or T cells enriched from blood (not recorded which). The receptors derive from a woman aged 25 to 39 who had recovered from COVID-19.

The chain combines TRBV19 with TRBJ2-5; 10 bases map to TRBD1. The germline V gene has CDR1 LNHDA and CDR2 SQIVND (reference sequence). V was pared by 5 bases and J by 0 bases, with 15 bases of the junction left unmatched. The CDR3 covers 19 residues. The CDR3 sequence is CASSLGPFKDRGYQETQYF. The DNA for the CDR3 is TGTGCCAGTAGTCTGGGTCCCTTCAAGGACAGGGGGTACCAAGAGACCCAGTACTTC.

This chain joins TRBV12-3 or TRBV12-4 and TRBJ2-2; D remains ambiguous. The V end was cut by 5 bases, the J end by 1 base, with 5 bases between. The CDR3 loop spans 13 amino acids. In DNA form, the CDR3 reads TGTGCCAGCAGTATCGGGAACACCGGGGAGCTGTTTTTT. Translation gives CASSIGNTGELFF.

The rearrangement joins TRBV6-5 to TRBJ2-7; the match to TRBD1 covers 10 bases. CDR3 length: 14 residues. After removal of 6 bases from V and 2 bases from J, the junction contained 4 bases not matched to a gene. Per the germline V gene, CDR1 is MNHEY and CDR2 is SVGAGI. CDR3 sequence reads: CASSRDRGTYEQYF. The CDR3 DNA reads TGTGCCAGCAGCCGGGACAGGGGAACCTACGAGCAGTACTTC.

The chain combines TRBV3-1 (or the pseudogene TRBV3-2) with TRBJ1-5; 12 positions agree with TRBD1. The germline V gene has CDR1 LGHDT and CDR2 YNNKEL (reference sequence). CDR3 length: 15 residues. J gave up 6 bases and V 6 bases, and 6 bases lay outside the gene matches. The chain's CDR3 is CASSLGQGAGQPQHF. In DNA, the CDR3 is TGTGCCAGCAGTCTGGGACAGGGGGCGGGTCAGCCCCAGCATTTT.

The gene calls are TRBV2 and TRBJ2-3; 9 bases are shared with TRBD2. The V gene's germline CDR1 is SNHLY and CDR2 FYNNEI. J lost 2 bases, V lost 9 bases, and 3 bases had no gene match. The CDR3 covers 13 residues. CDR3 protein: CARTSGNTDTQYF. Written as DNA, the CDR3 is TGTGCCAGGACTAGCGGAAACACAGATACGCAGTATTTT.

V gene TRBV20-1 combines with J gene TRBJ2-7; unclear D gene. The germline V gene has CDR1 DFQATT and CDR2 SNEGSKA (reference sequence). V was pared by 0 bases and J by 5 bases, with 5 bases between. The CDR3 length is 11 residues. The CDR3 DNA reads TGCAGTGCTAGAGACCGTAACGAGCAGTACTTC. Its translation: CSARDRNEQYF.